The 28 T cell receptor beta chains below were found in one sample sequenced in a study of response to subunit inactivated influenza vaccine. TCRdb processed the RT-PCR reads anew with MiXCR; each CDR3 protein has one entry. Found here are 500,000 to 600,000 distinct CDR3 sequences, approximately 7.7% of them singletons; the top ten hold approximately 12%. Sequences were derived from PBMCs from blood, sampled about 23 months after vaccination. Every receptor here comes from a man aged 50 to 69 who received an inactivated influenza vaccine.

This clonotype was detected only a few times. The genes are TRBV5-1 and TRBJ2-5; D is perhaps TRBD1 or TRBD2 (5 bases each). The germline V gene has CDR1 SGHRS and CDR2 YFSETQ. Trimming pared 0 bases from V and 4 bases from J, leaving 19 bases between. The CDR3 spans 17 residues. The CDR3 reads CASSLAGNEGWGETQYF. The CDR3 DNA reads as TGCGCCAGCAGCTTGGCCGGAAACGAGGGGTGGGGAGAGACCCAGTACTTC. Full variable domain (rest looked up from reference TRBV5-1 and TRBJ2-5): KAGVTQTPRYLIKTRGQQVTLSCSPISGHRSVSWYQQTPGQGLQFLFEYFSETQRNKGNFPGRFSGRQFSNSRSEMNVSTLELGDSALYLCASSLAGNEGWGETQYFGPGTRLLVL.

There are many counts of this clonotype. This chain links TRBV12-3 or TRBV12-4 with TRBJ2-7, with 7 bases lining up with TRBD1. CDR3 length equals 14 residues. The J segment lost 0 bases and the V segment lost 3 bases, leaving 2 bases of the junction unmatched. The CDR3 spells CASSLGQPSYEQYF. DNA of the CDR3: TGTGCCAGCAGTTTGGGACAGCCCTCCTACGAGCAGTACTTC.

The count of this clonotype is one. This chain joins TRBV20-1 and TRBJ2-5; tentatively, D is TRBD1 (6 bases). Trimming shortened V by 2 bases and J by 5 bases, and 15 bases separated the two germline ends. The CDR3 length is 14 residues. Per the germline V gene, CDR1 is DFQATT and CDR2 is SNEGSKA (reference sequence). The CDR3 coding sequence is TGCAGTGCTAGACCACCTAGGGGGACGGAGACCCAGTACTTC. Translated: CSARPPRGTETQYF.

This clonotype was detected ten times or more. The rearrangement uses TRBV4-3 and TRBJ1-6; D unclear. The ends were cut back, 9 bases at V and 7 bases at J, with 13 bases in the middle. The CDR3 runs to 13 residues. Germline V CDR1 and CDR2: LGHNA, YSLEER. CDR3 DNA sequence: TGCGCCAGTTCCGGGCCGAGGAATTCACCCCTCCACTTT. Protein: CASSGPRNSPLHF.

CDR3 in DNA: TGCGCCAGCAGCTTGGGTGGGGCGGTCGTAAATGAGCAGTTCTTC. Its protein product is CASSLGGAVVNEQFF. The rearrangement links TRBV5-1 to TRBJ2-1, with D possibly matching TRBD1 (5 bases). Trimming removed 0 bases from V and 7 bases from J, with 14 bases in between. Per the germline V gene, CDR1 is SGHRS and CDR2 is YFSETQ. The CDR3 loop spans 15 amino acids.

This clonotype came up a few times. The chain recombines TRBV5-1 with TRBJ2-1; D remains unclear. V lost 0 bases to trimming and J lost 4 bases, with 11 bases between them. This CDR3 region has 15 residues. Germline CDR1 is SGHRS and CDR2 is YFSETQ. CDR3 in amino acids: CASSLAFEGYNEQFF. CDR3 nucleotide sequence: TGCGCCAGCAGCTTGGCCTTTGAAGGTTACAATGAGCAGTTCTTC. Drawing the rest from reference TRBV5-1 and TRBJ2-1, the complete variable domain is KAGVTQTPRYLIKTRGQQVTLSCSPISGHRSVSWYQQTPGQGLQFLFEYFSETQRNKGNFPGRFSGRQFSNSRSEMNVSTLELGDSALYLCASSLAFEGYNEQFFGPGTRLTVL.

This sequence joins TRBV6-1 and TRBJ1-2; unclear D gene. The germline V gene encodes CDR1 MNHNS and CDR2 SASEGT. The V gene lost 7 bases and the J gene lost 1 base, with 13 bases spanning the gap. This CDR3 region has 14 residues. DNA for the CDR3: TGTGCCAGCAAGGACCCTACTGTTAACTATGGCTACACCTTC. It is translated as CASKDPTVNYGYTF.

The sample holds many counts of this clonotype. This chain links TRBV25-1 with TRBJ2-1; D may be TRBD2 (5 bases). CDR1 is MGHDK, CDR2 SYGVNS, per germline. V gave up 5 bases and J gave up 12 bases, with 11 bases separating them. The CDR3 has 11 amino acids. CDR3 amino acids: CASSRAGGQFF. The CDR3 coding sequence is TGTGCCAGCAGTCGCGCGGGTGGGCAGTTCTTC.

This chain links TRBV29-1 with TRBJ2-5; D is uncertain. With 6 bases removed from V and 5 bases from J, the gap between germline ends came to 10 bases. Germline V CDR1 and CDR2: SQVTM, ANQGSEA. CDR3 length: 11 residues. The CDR3 loop reads CSVDTRETQYF. CDR3 nucleotide sequence: TGCAGCGTAGATACAAGGGAGACCCAGTACTTC.

This chain connects TRBV7-8 to TRBJ2-1; 9 nucleotides line up with TRBD2. J lost 8 bases, V lost 5 bases, and 10 bases had no gene match. CDR1 is SGHVS, CDR2 FQNEAQ, per germline. The CDR3 contains 15 residues. CDR3 sequence: CASSHSAGGSHEQFF. The CDR3, as DNA: TGTGCCAGCAGCCACTCCGCGGGAGGGAGCCATGAGCAGTTCTTC.

This chain links TRBV6-2 or TRBV6-3 with TRBJ2-7; D is perhaps TRBD2 (6 bases). Germline V gene lookup returns CDR1 MNHEY and CDR2 SVGEGT. The CDR3 covers 15 residues. Trimming pared 7 bases from V and 0 bases from J, leaving 16 bases between. The CDR3 loop is CASTPGVGSSYEQYF. The CDR3 bases are TGTGCCAGCACCCCGGGAGTGGGAAGCTCCTACGAGCAGTACTTC.

This clonotype has more than one count but fewer than ten. The rearrangement uses TRBV18 and TRBJ2-7, with 8 nucleotides matching TRBD1. The CDR3 runs 14 residues. Trimming took 5 bases from V and 6 from J; bases not matched to a gene: 9. Germline V CDR1 and CDR2: KGHSH, LQKENI. Written as DNA, the CDR3 is TGTGCCAGCTCATCTGGGACAGGAAGGGGCGAGCAGTACTTC. Its protein product is CASSSGTGRGEQYF.

This clonotype was counted at least ten times. The chain joins TRBV25-1 to TRBJ2-5; D not certain. V lost 3 bases and J 5 bases, leaving 10 bases between the germline ends. Germline assignment: CDR1 MGHDK and CDR2 SYGVNS. The CDR3 contains 13 residues. The CDR3 nucleotides read TGTGCCAGCAGTGATGGCACTTTTGAGACCCAGTACTTC. Protein product: CASSDGTFETQYF.

V is TRBV29-1 and J is TRBJ2-1; 9 bases align to TRBD1. V shed 3 bases and J 4 bases; nucleotides not matched to a gene: 1. The CDR3 runs 13 residues. The germline gives CDR1 SQVTM, CDR2 ANQGSEA. The CDR3, as DNA: TGCAGCGTTGAGGACAGGGGTTACAATGAGCAGTTCTTC. Its translation: CSVEDRGYNEQFF.

The rearrangement uses TRBV7-3 and TRBJ2-3; D is possibly TRBD1 (6 bases). From germline, CDR1 is SGHTA and CDR2 FQGTGA. The germline V and J ends were trimmed by 10 bases and 4 bases, with 18 bases remaining between them. This CDR3 region has 14 residues. The chain's CDR3 is CATKAQGGPDTQYF. For the CDR3, the DNA is TGTGCCACCAAGGCACAGGGTGGGCCAGATACGCAGTATTTT.

The V gene is TRBV20-1, the J gene TRBJ1-6; the D gene is possibly TRBD1 (6 bases). This CDR3 spans 16 amino acids. Germline lookup yields CDR1 DFQATT and CDR2 SNEGSKA (reference sequence). V was clipped by 5 bases and J by 0 bases, with 14 bases between them. In nucleotides, the CDR3 is TGCAGTGCTGATACAGGGAGAAGCTCCTATAATTCACCCCTCCACTTT. Protein product: CSADTGRSSYNSPLHF.

This clonotype was picked up a small number of times. This chain uses TRBV4-1 with TRBJ2-1, with D tentatively TRBD2 (6 bases). This CDR3 comprises 14 residues. The ends were cut back, 3 bases at V and 7 bases at J, with 13 bases in the middle. The germline CDR1 and CDR2 sequences are MGHRA and YSYEKL. The CDR3 DNA reads TGCGCCAGCAGCCAGCATGCCCTAGCGAATGAGCAGTTCTTC. It encodes CASSQHALANEQFF.

This clonotype was observed a few times. The chain recombines TRBV4-2 with TRBJ2-3; 11 bases fit TRBD2. Germline V lookup: CDR1 LGHNA, CDR2 YNFKEQ. This CDR3 spans 17 amino acids. J was trimmed by 2 bases and V by 2 bases; bases with no gene match: 6. DNA for the CDR3: TGTGCCAGCAGCCAACAAACTAGCGGGAGACCCACAGATACGCAGTATTTT. Amino acids: CASSQQTSGRPTDTQYF.

The chain carries TRBV6-1 and TRBJ2-1; 11 nucleotides line up with TRBD2. V was clipped by 7 bases and J by 6 bases; unmatched bases: 11. This CDR3 contains 16 residues. Germline assignment: CDR1 MNHNS and CDR2 SASEGT. The DNA of the CDR3 is TGTGCCAGCACCGAAAATAGCGGGAGGGCCAGCAATGAGCAGTTCTTC. Its translation is CASTENSGRASNEQFF.

This chain joins TRBV6-2 or TRBV6-3 and TRBJ2-5, with 9 nucleotides matching TRBD1. With 7 bases clipped from V and 5 bases from J, the junction kept 14 bases outside the gene matches. Per the germline V gene, CDR1 is MNHEY and CDR2 is SVGEGT. CDR3 length equals 16 residues. The CDR3 DNA reads as TGTGCCAGCACCATAATCGGACAGGGGACGAAGGAGACCCAGTACTTC. This gives the protein CASTIIGQGTKETQYF.

This clonotype has ten or more counts. The chain couples TRBV4-3 to TRBJ2-2, with TRBD2 identical over 7 bases. Germline V gene data show CDR1 as LGHNA and CDR2 as YSLEER. V dropped 3 bases and J dropped 7; count of bases not matched to a gene: 5. There are 14 residues in the CDR3. Here the CDR3 reads CASSQAGGSGELFF. The CDR3 nucleotides read TGCGCCAGCAGCCAGGCCGGCGGGAGCGGGGAGCTGTTTTTT.

This clonotype has more than one count but fewer than ten. The chain employs TRBV7-9 and TRBJ2-7, with D perhaps assigned TRBD1 or TRBD2 (5 bases each). CDR1 is SEHNR, CDR2 FQNEAQ, per germline (reference sequence). This CDR3 is 14 amino acids long. V lost 0 bases, J lost 6 bases, and 12 bases lay in between. The CDR3 loop reads CASSLAWGKGEQYF. CDR3 coding DNA: TGTGCCAGCAGCTTAGCCTGGGGGAAGGGCGAGCAGTACTTC.

This clonotype occurred a few times. This chain links TRBV4-1 with TRBJ2-5; 10 nucleotides line up with TRBD1. V shed 5 bases and J 5 bases; nucleotides not matched to a gene: 5. This CDR3 has 14 residues. Germline V gives CDR1 MGHRA, CDR2 YSYEKL. CDR3 loop: CASSSDRGRETQYF. CDR3 coding DNA: TGCGCCAGCAGCTCTGACAGGGGGCGGGAGACCCAGTACTTC.

This clonotype occurred a few times. The DNA of the CDR3 is TGCGCCAGCAGTGAACGGTCCAATTGGGATAATTCACCCCTCCACTTT. It yields the protein CASSERSNWDNSPLHF. The gene calls are TRBV10-2 and TRBJ1-6; D remains ambiguous. Trimming took off 3 bases at V and 5 bases at J, with 14 bases between the two ends. The germline V gene encodes CDR1 WSHSY and CDR2 SAAADI. There are 16 residues in the CDR3.

This clonotype came up a few times. One junction end does not reproduce the germline sequence, and a read error may be involved. J is TRBJ2-1 and V is TRBV7-9, with TRBD2 matching 8 bases. This CDR3 region has 16 residues. The V gene's germline CDR1 is SEHNR and CDR2 FQNEAQ (reference sequence). As DNA, the CDR3 is TGTGCCAGCAGCCTAGCTCTTGGCGGGGGGATCAATGAGCAGTTCTTC. Amino acids: CASSLALGGGINEQFF.

The sample holds a few counts of this clonotype. The chain carries TRBV29-1 and TRBJ2-1; 7 bases match TRBD2. The CDR3 is made up of 16 amino acids. J gave up 4 bases and V 3 bases, and 12 bases lay outside the gene matches. The germline V gene has CDR1 SQVTM and CDR2 ANQGSEA. The CDR3 DNA is TGCAGCGTTGAGACGGGGGGAGCTGCGGGTTACAATGAGCAGTTCTTC. Translated, it gives CSVETGGAAGYNEQFF.

This clonotype turned up a few times. The rearrangement joins TRBV30 to TRBJ2-1; D perhaps matches TRBD2 (6 bases). The CDR3 has 13 amino acids. V lost 5 bases and J lost 5, with 13 bases in between. Looked up from germline, CDR1 is GTSNPN and CDR2 is SVGIG (reference sequence). The CDR3 sequence: CAWASGADNEQFF. Written as DNA, the CDR3 is TGTGCCTGGGCCTCGGGAGCGGACAATGAGCAGTTCTTC.

This clonotype was recorded at least ten times. The chain has TRBV5-4 and TRBJ2-7; TRBD1 matches 8 bases. Germline V gives CDR1 SGHNT, CDR2 YYREEE (reference sequence). The CDR3 runs to 17 residues. J was trimmed by 2 bases and V by 4 bases; bases with no gene match: 14. The CDR3: CASSRGYPGQAAYEQYF. Here the CDR3 DNA reads TGTGCCAGCAGCCGAGGTTACCCGGGACAGGCTGCCTACGAGCAGTACTTC.